This T cell receptor (beta chain) was identified in a study of blood T cells in healthy people across ages. Regarding the study as a whole: Naive and antigen-experienced cells were not separated, limiting conclusive comparison.

On this clonotype itself: Its antigen is not known.

Germline V gives CDR1 SGHTA, CDR2 FQGNSA. CDR3 length: 15 amino acids. The trim removed 0 bases at V and 4 bases at J, leaving 0 bases unmatched. Alongside a J-beta primer mix, a sample-barcoded 5' primer served in a second PCR lasting roughly 7 to 11 cycles. MiXCR was run by TCRdb on the 5' RACE reads, yielding one entry per CDR3 protein. The top ten hold under 4% of the sample, which has 600,000 or so distinct CDR3 sequences, about 21% seen once. The specimen sequenced was blood. The chain combines TRBV7-2 with TRBJ2-2; 9 bases align to TRBD2. The sequence came from an older man in good health. The CDR3 sequence: CASSLASGSTGELFF. The CDR3 DNA is TGTGCCAGCAGCTTAGCTAGCGGGAGCACCGGGGAGCTGTTTTTT.